This TCR beta chain was captured by sequencing in a study of PD-1 blockade in classical Hodgkin lymphoma. Study context: Every 2 weeks, patients got 3 mg/kg intravenous nivolumab. Broader study findings: Whoever responded completely had baseline diversity much like that seen in newly diagnosed patients. Undefined causes, possibly disease activity or prior therapy, underlie the repertoire differences.

This clone turned up a few times. Its target is not known. The CDR3 spans 14 residues. Germline-derived CDR1 and CDR2 are SEHNR and FQNEAQ (reference sequence). The V segment lost 4 bases and the J segment 7 bases; nucleotides outside the gene matches: 4. With no exception, relapse followed autologous stem cell transplantation in all patients, and brentuximab vedotin exposure varied. Relapsed/refractory classical Hodgkin lymphoma patients had complete, partial or progressive responses. This table comes from immunoSEQ multiplex PCR, and its TCRdb copy is limited to in-frame clones, with some not included. Of about 98,000 clones listed, roughly 79% were seen once; the top ten hold roughly 15%.

The material was peripheral blood mononuclear cells (PBMCs), obtained before the second cycle of nivolumab. The V and J genes are TRBV7-9 and TRBJ1-4, with 9 bases aligning to TRBD1. This TCR came from a human donor with classical Hodgkin lymphoma. CDR3 sequence: CASSSGTGIEKLFF. CDR3 DNA sequence: TGTGCCAGCAGCTCAGGGACAGGGATTGAAAAACTGTTTTTT. The entire variable domain, with the rest obtained from reference TRBV7-9 and TRBJ1-4, is as follows: DTGVSQNPRHKITKRGQNVTFRCDPISEHNRLYWYRQTLGQGPEFLTYFQNEAQLEKSRLLSDRFSAERPKGSFSTLEIQRTEQGDSAMYLCASSSGTGIEKLFFGSGTQLSVL.